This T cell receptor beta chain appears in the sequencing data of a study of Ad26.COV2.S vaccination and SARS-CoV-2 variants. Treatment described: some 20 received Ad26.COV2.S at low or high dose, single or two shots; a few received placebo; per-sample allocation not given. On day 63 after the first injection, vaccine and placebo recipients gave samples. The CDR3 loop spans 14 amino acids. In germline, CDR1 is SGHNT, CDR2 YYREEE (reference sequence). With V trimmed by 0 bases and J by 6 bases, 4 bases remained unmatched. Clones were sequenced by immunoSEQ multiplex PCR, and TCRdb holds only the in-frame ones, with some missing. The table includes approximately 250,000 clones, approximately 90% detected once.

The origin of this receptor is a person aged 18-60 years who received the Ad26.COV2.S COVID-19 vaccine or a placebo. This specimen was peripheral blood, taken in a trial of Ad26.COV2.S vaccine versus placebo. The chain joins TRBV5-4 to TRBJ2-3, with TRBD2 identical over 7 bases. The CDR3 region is CASSLVLAADTQYF. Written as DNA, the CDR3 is TGTGCCAGCAGCTTGGTTCTAGCGGCGGATACGCAGTATTTT.